This T cell receptor (beta chain) originates from a study of T cells in localized non-small cell lung cancer. The table came from immunoSEQ multiplex PCR; TCRdb's copy has only in-frame clones and leaves some out. Of some 28,000 clones in the sample, around 90% were seen once. The CDR3 sequence is 14 residues long. CDR1 SGHTA and CDR2 FQGNSA come from the germline V gene. V lost 5 bases, J lost 3 bases, and 14 bases lay in between. Sequenced here: peripheral blood, sampled before any cancer treatment. The TCR originated in a woman aged 18 to 50 with stage I lung adenocarcinoma. The chain carries TRBV7-2 and TRBJ2-7; tentative D call: TRBD1 (6 bases). The CDR3 DNA sequence: TGTGCCAGCAGCCCTGATACAGGGTTCTACGAGCAGTACTTC. It translates to CASSPDTGFYEQYF.